Included here is one TCR beta chain sequence, with context. The entry originates in a study of blood T cells in healthy people across ages. A sample-barcoded 5' primer and a J-beta primer mix were used in a second PCR of roughly 6 to 12 cycles. Per-sample output comprised a minimum of 2.5 million paired-end reads containing CDR3. TCRdb re-called the 5' RACE reads with MiXCR, one entry per CDR3 protein. This sample has about 940,000 distinct CDR3 sequences, with about 48% found just once. Per-sample yields of isolated PBMCs were at least 7 million. Total RNA extracted from each sample amounted to at least 6 micrograms. The origin of this receptor is a man aged 30 to 45 in good health. Sequenced material: blood.

The CDR3 protein is CASSLATLAKDNEQFF. CDR3 in DNA: TGCGCCAGCAGCTTGGCCACACTAGCTAAGGACAATGAGCAGTTCTTC. The V and J genes are TRBV5-1 and TRBJ2-1, with D maybe TRBD2 (6 bases). Trimming left V 0 bases short and J 5 bases short, with 15 bases between. This CDR3 region has 16 residues. The germline V gene encodes CDR1 SGHRS and CDR2 YFSETQ.